These 19 T cell receptor beta chains originate from one sample sequenced in a study of blood T cell repertoires in COVID-19. Data came from immunoSEQ multiplex PCR; TCRdb stores just in-frame clones and leaves some out. Of over 90,000 clones listed, 81% are singletons. The sample taken for sequencing was peripheral blood. The source of these receptors is a man at least 80 years old with active or convalescent COVID-19.

In its sample, this clone was seen once. CDR3 DNA sequence: TGTGCCAGTGCCCGGGACAGGGGCTCCTATGGCTACACCTTC. Its protein product is CASARDRGSYGYTF. The chain is built from TRBV19 and TRBJ1-2; 10 bases are shared with TRBD1. V was clipped by 8 bases and J by 4 bases; unmatched bases: 7. Germline V gene sequence: CDR1 LNHDA, CDR2 SQIVND (reference sequence). CDR3 length equals 14 residues.

CDR3 DNA: TGTGCCGGGAACAGCCCGCGGGCCTACAATGAGCAGTTCTTC. As protein: CAGNSPRAYNEQFF. The rearrangement uses TRBV7-9 and TRBJ2-1, with D maybe TRBD2 (5 bases). V dropped 11 bases and J dropped 2 bases, with 16 bases sitting between them. Germline lookup yields CDR1 SEHNR and CDR2 FQNEAQ (reference sequence). CDR3 length: 14 amino acids.

This CDR3 reads CASRNSDRRTDTQYF. In DNA form, the CDR3 reads TGTGCCAGCAGAAATTCCGACAGGCGCACAGATACGCAGTATTTT. V and J are TRBV5-5 and TRBJ2-3; D is perhaps TRBD1 (6 bases). The CDR3 has 15 amino acids. Trimming took 5 bases from V and 1 from J, leaving 14 bases between them. Germline CDR1 and CDR2: SGHKS and YYEKEE (reference sequence).

The chain carries TRBV5-1 and TRBJ2-3; D is possibly TRBD2 (5 bases). Between the trimmed V and J ends, which lost 0 bases and 6 bases, there was a span of 11 bases. The length of the CDR3 is 14 residues. Germline CDR1 SGHRS, CDR2 YFSETQ. CDR3 in amino acids: CASSLASPEDTQYF. Written as DNA, the CDR3 is TGCGCCAGCAGCTTGGCTAGCCCGGAGGATACGCAGTATTTT.

The chain combines TRBV6-4 with TRBJ1-1, with 7 bases aligning to TRBD1. V was pared by 0 bases and J by 11 bases, with 6 bases of the junction left unmatched. The length of the CDR3 is 13 residues. CDR1 is MRHNA and CDR2 is SNTAGT in the germline V gene. The CDR3 reads CASSDSLTGFAFF. The CDR3 DNA is TGTGCCAGCAGTGACTCCCTGACAGGGTTTGCTTTCTTT.

The chain combines TRBV5-1 with TRBJ1-3; no firm D call. The CDR3 runs to 15 residues. Trimming stripped 4 bases from V and 0 bases from J, with 11 bases between. Germline lookup yields CDR1 SGHRS and CDR2 YFSETQ. Here the CDR3 reads CASSADGVSGNTIYF. The CDR3 DNA follows: TGCGCCAGCAGCGCCGACGGAGTCTCTGGAAACACCATATATTTT. The variable domain in full, with the rest retrieved from reference TRBV5-1 and TRBJ1-3, is KAGVTQTPRYLIKTRGQQVTLSCSPISGHRSVSWYQQTPGQGLQFLFEYFSETQRNKGNFPGRFSGRQFSNSRSEMNVSTLELGDSALYLCASSADGVSGNTIYFGEGSWLTVV.

This clone was found once. The rearrangement uses TRBV11-2 and TRBJ2-7; D remains unclear. Looked up from germline, CDR1 is SGHAT and CDR2 is FQNNGV. The CDR3 spans 11 residues. Between the trimmed V and J ends, which lost 7 bases and 7 bases, there was a span of 11 bases. CDR3 in amino acids: CASTTGVEQYF. The CDR3 region has the DNA TGTGCCAGCACAACCGGTGTAGAGCAGTACTTC.

CDR3 in amino acids: CASSFRQGVVNEQFF. The DNA of the CDR3 is TGTGCCAGCAGCTTCAGACAGGGGGTTGTCAATGAGCAGTTCTTC. The chain is built from TRBV5-6 and TRBJ2-1, with 9 bases aligning to TRBD1. V was pared by 2 bases and J by 6 bases, with 6 bases of the junction left unmatched. The CDR3 runs to 15 residues. Germline V gene sequence: CDR1 SGHDT, CDR2 YYEEEE.

The V gene is TRBV7-8, the J gene TRBJ2-1, with 9 bases lining up with TRBD2. With 1 base clipped from V and 7 bases from J, the junction kept 17 bases outside the gene matches. The CDR3 is made up of 19 amino acids. Germline V gene lookup returns CDR1 SGHVS and CDR2 FQNEAQ. CDR3 loop: CASSLVFTGGGAYGNEQFF. The CDR3 nucleotides read TGTGCCAGCAGCTTAGTTTTTACGGGCGGGGGGGCCTATGGGAATGAGCAGTTCTTC. The whole variable domain, filled in from reference TRBV7-8 and TRBJ2-1, reads GAGVSQSPRYKVAKRGQDVALRCDPISGHVSLFWYQQALGQGPEFLTYFQNEAQLDKSGLPSDRFFAERPEGSVSTLKIQRTQQEDSAVYLCASSLVFTGGGAYGNEQFFGPGTRLTVL.

The gene calls are TRBV14 and TRBJ2-3; a weak D match, TRBD1 (6 bases). The CDR3 is 15 amino acids. V was pared by 4 bases and J by 2 bases, with 13 bases between. Germline-derived CDR1 and CDR2 are SGHDN and FVKESK. The CDR3: CASSPLRTVTDTQYF. The CDR3 region has the DNA TGTGCCAGCAGCCCTTTACGGACAGTCACAGATACGCAGTATTTT. Filled out from reference TRBV14 and TRBJ2-3, the complete variable domain reads EAGVTQFPSHSVIEKGQTVTLRCDPISGHDNLYWYRRVMGKEIKFLLHFVKESKQDESGMPNNRFLAERTGGTYSTLKVQPAELEDSGVYFCASSPLRTVTDTQYFGPGTRLTVL.

V gene TRBV15 combines with J gene TRBJ2-2, with a tentative D call TRBD2 (5 bases). V shed 3 bases and J shed 7 bases, with 9 bases lying between them. The CDR3 covers 13 residues. The germline gives CDR1 LNHNV, CDR2 YYDKDF (reference sequence). The CDR3 spells CATSSGENGELFF. For the CDR3, the DNA is TGTGCCACCAGCAGTGGGGAGAACGGGGAGCTGTTTTTT.

The chain carries TRBV24-1 and TRBJ2-3; no firm D call. This CDR3 has 15 amino acids. V shed 9 bases and J shed 0 bases, with 15 bases lying between them. Per germline, CDR1 KGHDR and CDR2 SFDVKD. The CDR3 region has the DNA TGTGCCACCGGTTTCCGAGGATCTAGCACAGATACGCAGTATTTT. Its protein product is CATGFRGSSTDTQYF.

CDR3 bases: TGTGCCAGCAGCTTAGTTTATCCAGATACGCAGTATTTT. Its translation: CASSLVYPDTQYF. This chain joins TRBV7-2 and TRBJ2-3, with D unresolved. The germline V and J ends were trimmed by 1 base and 4 bases, with 6 bases remaining between them. This CDR3 contains 13 residues. Germline loops: CDR1 SGHTA, CDR2 FQGNSA. Based on the CDR3 plus reference TRBV7-2 and TRBJ2-3, the full variable domain is GAGVSQSPSNKVTEKGKDVELRCDPISGHTALYWYRQSLGQGLEFLIYFQGNSAPDKSGLPSDRFSAERTGGSVSTLTIQRTQQEDSAVYLCASSLVYPDTQYFGPGTRLTVL.

The chain uses TRBV25-1 and TRBJ1-4; perhaps TRBD1 as D (5 bases). Per germline, CDR1 MGHDK and CDR2 SYGVNS. The CDR3 totals 15 residues. Trimming stripped 1 base from V and 6 bases from J, with 12 bases between. CDR3 sequence (DNA): TGTGCCAGCAGTGAATGGGGGGGTAGTCATGAAAAACTGTTTTTT. As protein: CASSEWGGSHEKLFF.

The sample holds a few counts of this clone. The J gene is TRBJ1-3, the V gene TRBV19; possible D gene TRBD1, 5 bases. The germline gives CDR1 LNHDA, CDR2 SQIVND (reference sequence). V was pared by 5 bases and J by 4 bases, with 12 bases between. This CDR3 region has 14 residues. The CDR3 sequence is CASSAGDLGNTIYF. DNA for the CDR3: TGTGCCAGTAGTGCCGGGGACTTGGGAAACACCATATATTTT.

The rearrangement joins TRBV18 to TRBJ2-1, with D possibly matching TRBD1 (6 bases). This CDR3 contains 14 residues. Germline CDR1 and CDR2: KGHSH and LQKENI. V lost 3 bases and J 7 bases, leaving 13 bases between the germline ends. The CDR3 reads CASSPGTPGNEQFF. CDR3 bases: TGTGCCAGCTCACCGGGGACACCGGGAAATGAGCAGTTCTTC.

This clone is medium-sized within its sample. V and J are TRBV7-8 and TRBJ2-3, with D maybe TRBD1 (6 bases). Per the germline V gene, CDR1 is SGHVS and CDR2 is FQNEAQ. Between the trimmed V and J ends, which lost 2 bases and 3 bases, there was a span of 12 bases. The CDR3 length is 15 residues. Written as DNA, the CDR3 is TGTGCCAGCAGCTTATGGTCGCAGGGGACAGATACGCAGTATTTT. This codes for CASSLWSQGTDTQYF.

This clone was observed once. The chain recombines TRBV19 with TRBJ1-3; TRBD1 matches at 7 bases. CDR1 and CDR2 from the germline V gene are LNHDA and SQIVND (reference sequence). J lost 2 bases, V lost 1 base, and 8 bases had no gene match. The CDR3 is 17 amino acids. CDR3 region: CASSIARRQGTGNTIYF. The CDR3 DNA sequence: TGTGCCAGTAGTATAGCCCGACGACAGGGTACTGGAAACACCATATATTTT.

On this clone: Relative to the germline gene, one junction end is altered; a read error may explain this. The chain joins TRBV7-7 to TRBJ2-1, with D maybe TRBD2 (6 bases). CDR3 length: 15 amino acids. Germline V gene lookup returns CDR1 SSHAT and CDR2 FNYEAQ (reference sequence). The CDR3 here is CASSLSGGLNNEQFF. The CDR3, as DNA: TGTGCTAGCAGCTTATCCGGGGGATTAAACAATGAGCAGTTCTTC.